One and the same sample provided the 9 T cell receptor beta chains below, sequenced in a study of Tregs in tolerant kidney transplant recipients. Profiled with immunoSEQ multiplex PCR; TCRdb holds only in-frame clones, not every one. The sample shows 120,000 or so clones, approximately 90% of them seen only once. Sequenced sample: CD4+ T cells from blood. Source of these receptors: a human donor in good health.

The CDR3 loop is CASSFSRDTEAFF. The CDR3 DNA reads as TGTGCCAGCAGCTTTTCCCGTGACACTGAAGCTTTCTTT. The J gene is TRBJ1-1, the V gene TRBV7-8; D not certain. CDR3 length: 13 amino acids. The ends were cut back, 3 bases at V and 3 bases at J, with 8 bases in the middle. Germline CDR1 and CDR2: SGHVS and FQNEAQ.

The CDR3 DNA reads TGTGCCAGTAGCGGACAGGGGGCAGTAAACGAGCAGTACTTC. This translates into CASSGQGAVNEQYF. This chain joins TRBV19 and TRBJ2-5; 11 bases match TRBD1. The assigned J gene may be wrong: the sequence end matches TRBJ2-7 better. The CDR3 length is 14 residues. Looked up from germline, CDR1 is LNHDA and CDR2 is SQIVND (reference sequence).

The chain joins TRBV15 to TRBJ1-5; D perhaps matches TRBD1 (5 bases). CDR1 LNHNV and CDR2 YYDKDF come from the germline V gene (reference sequence). Trimming removed 7 bases at V and 4 bases at J, with 8 bases between. The CDR3 covers 12 residues. CDR3 region: CATKGRNQPQHF. CDR3 coding DNA: TGTGCCACCAAGGGGAGGAATCAGCCCCAGCATTTT.

The chain is built from TRBV5-1 and TRBJ2-6; no clear D. With 7 bases removed from V and 4 bases from J, the gap between germline ends came to 12 bases. CDR1 and CDR2 from the germline V gene are SGHRS and YFSETQ. This CDR3 has 14 amino acids. The CDR3 sequence: CASATDAGANVLTF. CDR3 sequence (DNA): TGCGCCAGCGCGACCGACGCGGGGGCCAACGTCCTGACTTTC. Variable domain in full (rest from reference TRBV5-1 and TRBJ2-6): KAGVTQTPRYLIKTRGQQVTLSCSPISGHRSVSWYQQTPGQGLQFLFEYFSETQRNKGNFPGRFSGRQFSNSRSEMNVSTLELGDSALYLCASATDAGANVLTFGAGSRLTVL.

The rearrangement uses TRBV5-1 and TRBJ1-2; 7 bases are shared with TRBD1. CDR3 length: 14 residues. J lost 4 bases, V lost 1 base, and 4 bases had no gene match. In germline, CDR1 is SGHRS, CDR2 YFSETQ. This CDR3 is CASSLTGDSYGYTF. The CDR3 DNA reads TGCGCCAGCAGCTTGACAGGGGACTCCTATGGCTACACCTTC.

The chain couples TRBV18 to TRBJ1-1, with D possibly matching TRBD1 (5 bases). The CDR3 spans 14 residues. Looked up from germline, CDR1 is KGHSH and CDR2 is LQKENI. V was trimmed by 6 bases and J by 1 base, leaving 12 bases between them. The CDR3 DNA is TGTGCCAGCTCGGGGACCCCCGAGAACACTGAAGCTTTCTTT. It yields the protein CASSGTPENTEAFF.

The rearrangement links TRBV6-5 to TRBJ2-3; 7 positions match TRBD1. V dropped 1 base and J dropped 4; count of bases not matched to a gene: 2. Germline CDR1 is MNHEY and CDR2 is SVGAGI. The CDR3 is 14 residues long. Written as DNA, the CDR3 is TGTGCCAGCAGTTACTTGCAGGGGGCAGATACGCAGTATTTT. This encodes CASSYLQGADTQYF.

The chain has TRBV7-9 and TRBJ2-5; either TRBD1 or TRBD2 may supply D (5 bases each). Germline values: CDR1 SEHNR, CDR2 FQNEAQ (reference sequence). Trimming cost V 5 bases and J 1 base, with 17 bases left between them. This CDR3 is built from 16 residues. In DNA, the CDR3 is TGTGCCAGCAGCCTCGGGGCCCTTGGGGGCCAAGAGACCCAGTACTTC. Amino acid sequence: CASSLGALGGQETQYF. The complete variable domain, with remaining parts taken from reference TRBV7-9 and TRBJ2-5, reads DTGVSQNPRHKITKRGQNVTFRCDPISEHNRLYWYRQTLGQGPEFLTYFQNEAQLEKSRLLSDRFSAERPKGSFSTLEIQRTEQGDSAMYLCASSLGALGGQETQYFGPGTRLLVL.

The chain links TRBV7-8 to TRBJ2-1; tentative D call: TRBD2 (6 bases). CDR1 is SGHVS and CDR2 is FQNEAQ in the germline V gene. Between the trimmed V and J ends, which lost 6 bases and 9 bases, there was a span of 18 bases. CDR3 size: 14 residues. CDR3 DNA: TGTGCCAGCAGGCTTCGGCGGGGCCCCGGTGAGCAGTTCTTC. Protein: CASRLRRGPGEQFF.